This is a list of T cell receptor beta chains from one sample in a study of CD8 T cells in Susac syndrome. TCRdb re-analysed the immunoSEQ multiplex PCR reads in MiXCR, keeping a single row per CDR3 protein. The repertoire has about 300,000 distinct CDR3 sequences, 70% to 90% of them found once; the top ten carry around 0.2%. Sequencing was performed on CD8+ T cells from PBMCs. These receptors originate from a human donor with multiple sclerosis. The CDR3 runs from the conserved cysteine through the conserved F or W. The order of the fields is clone size, J gene, D gene, V gene, CDR3 DNA, CDR3 protein. D genes are given only for firm matches. Clone size is stated in some rows and not others, as once, few, many or a class when expanded.

>few|TRBJ2-7|-|TRBV9
TGTGCCAGCAGCGTAGGCGGAGACTACGAGCAGTACTTC
CASSVGGDYEQYF
>-|TRBJ1-5|-|TRBV5-8
TGTGCCAGCGGGGGAGGTCATTTTAACAATCAGCCCCAGCATTTT
CASGGGHFNNQPQHF
>-|TRBJ1-4|-|TRBV9
TGTGCCAGCAGCTCTCCAGGAGCGGAAGAAAAACTGTTTTTT
CASSSPGAEEKLFF
>-|TRBJ1-2|-|TRBV4-3
TGCGCCAGCAGAGCCCCCGAGGGAGAGGGCTATGGCTACACCTTC
CASRAPEGEGYGYTF
>-|TRBJ2-7|TRBD1|TRBV4-3
TGCGCCAGCAGCCAAGCCTGGACAGGGGCCGACGAGCAGTACTTC
CASSQAWTGADEQYF
>few|TRBJ2-7|-|TRBV4-1
TGCGCCAGCAGCCAAGTAGGGGGACCGCCCTACGAGCAGTACTTC
CASSQVGGPPYEQYF
>-|TRBJ2-1|-|TRBV9
TGTGCCAGCAGCGTAGCCCCTAGCAAAGGAACCTACAATGAGCAGTTCTTC
CASSVAPSKGTYNEQFF
>-|TRBJ2-5|-|TRBV6-1
TGTGCCAGCAGTGGTAGCGAGAAGGAGACCCAGTACTTC
CASSGSEKETQYF
>-|TRBJ2-7|TRBD1|TRBV27
TGTGCCAGCAGTTTAATCACAGGGGTGGGTGAGCAGTACTTC
CASSLITGVGEQYF
>once|TRBJ1-2|-|TRBV28
TGTGCCAGCAGTCCCTACGATATCTATGGCTACACCTTC
CASSPYDIYGYTF
>-|TRBJ2-2|TRBD1|TRBV2
TGTGCCAGCAGTGAAGATGGCCAGGGGGATTTCCCCTTTAATGCCGGGGAGCTGTTTTTT
CASSEDGQGDFPFNAGELFF
>-|TRBJ2-7|TRBD2|TRBV2
TGTGCCACCATTTCTCCGCTCACGTCGACTAGCGGGGGACTCTCCTACGAGCAGTACTTC
CATISPLTSTSGGLSYEQYF
>-|TRBJ2-2|-|TRBV6-4
TGTGCCAGCAGCAGGGATTCCACCGGGGAGCTGTTTTTT
CASSRDSTGELFF
>once|TRBJ1-1|-|TRBV7-9
TGTGCCAGCAGCTTATTTCGGGGCGGGATGAACACTGAAGCTTTCTTT
CASSLFRGGMNTEAFF
>-|TRBJ2-7|-|TRBV20-1
TGCAGTGCTTACAGAGAGGATAGCGGCTACTACGAGCAGTACTTC
CSAYREDSGYYEQYF
>-|TRBJ2-1|-|TRBV29-1
TGCAGCGTTGAAGATCTTTTAGGCCCGGAGGGAGATGAGCAGTTCTTC
CSVEDLLGPEGDEQFF
>few|TRBJ2-3|-|TRBV7-2
TGTGCCAGCAGTTCACTCAGCACAGATACGCAGTATTTT
CASSSLSTDTQYF
>-|TRBJ2-2|TRBD2|TRBV4-1
TGCGCCAGCAGCCAAGGCCCTATCCCCGGGACTAGCGGGGAGCTGTTTTTT
CASSQGPIPGTSGELFF
>-|TRBJ1-2|-|TRBV29-1
TGCAGCGTTGAAGATCGAACCTTGGCAGCTAACTATGGCTACACCTTC
CSVEDRTLAANYGYTF
>-|TRBJ2-1|TRBD2|TRBV29-1
TGCAGCGTTGAACCCCGTTCTAGCGGGGAACGCAATGAGCAGTTCTTC
CSVEPRSSGERNEQFF
>-|TRBJ2-7|-|TRBV29-1
TGCAGCGTTGAGGGCAGGGGATCCTCCTACGAGCAGTACTTC
CSVEGRGSSYEQYF
>once|TRBJ1-2|-|TRBV29-1
TGCAGCGTTGACGACCACAGGGAATTAGGCTATGGCTACACCTTC
CSVDDHRELGYGYTF
>-|TRBJ2-1|-|TRBV12-3/TRBV12-4
TGTGCCAGCAGTACGGGGTCCGGCTACAATGAGCAGTTCTTC
CASSTGSGYNEQFF
>-|TRBJ2-2|TRBD2|TRBV30
TGTGCCTGGAGTCCGGGAGGAGGGACCGGGGAGCTGTTTTTT
CAWSPGGGTGELFF
>-|TRBJ2-7|-|TRBV20-1
TGCAGTGCTACCCTGGGCGAATACGAGCAGTACTTC
CSATLGEYEQYF
>once|TRBJ1-4|-|TRBV19
TGTGCCAGTAGTACCTTTAATGAAAAACTGTTTTTT
CASSTFNEKLFF
>once|TRBJ1-2|-|TRBV20-1
TGCAGTGAGTTTAGAGGCTACACCTTC
CSEFRGYTF
>-|TRBJ2-2|-|TRBV18
TGTGCCAGCTCACCATACGATCCAGGGACCGGGGAGCTGTTTTTT
CASSPYDPGTGELFF
>-|TRBJ2-2|TRBD2|TRBV6-1
TGTGCCAGCATCCCCCACAGGGATACTAGCGGGAGGGCCTTGACCGGGGAGCTGTTTTTT
CASIPHRDTSGRALTGELFF
>-|TRBJ2-3|-|TRBV18
TGTGCCAGCACCCCCTCGGAAAATGACACAGATACGCAGTATTTT
CASTPSENDTDTQYF
>-|TRBJ1-1|TRBD1|TRBV2
TGTGCCACCCACCTGGACAGGGATTTTACTGAAGCTTTCTTT
CATHLDRDFTEAFF
>once|TRBJ1-5|-|TRBV27
TGTGCCAGCAGTTTTGCTAAGACCAATCAGCCCCAGCATTTT
CASSFAKTNQPQHF
>-|TRBJ2-1|TRBD1|TRBV28
TGTGCCAGCAGTTTGACAGGGGTCTGGAATGAGCAGTTCTTC
CASSLTGVWNEQFF
>once|TRBJ2-2|-|TRBV27
TGTGCCAGCAGTTCTGTAGCAGGGGATAACACCGGGGAGCTGTTTTTT
CASSSVAGDNTGELFF
>-|TRBJ2-6|-|TRBV12-3/TRBV12-4
TGTGCCAGCAGTCCACAGGTCTCTGGGGCCAACGTCCTGACTTTC
CASSPQVSGANVLTF
>-|TRBJ2-4|-|TRBV6-2/TRBV6-3
TGTGCCAGCAGTTACCTAGTTTTTGACATTCAGTACTTC
CASSYLVFDIQYF
>-|TRBJ2-7|-|TRBV6-6
TGTGCCAGCAGTTACTCTTCCACGGGAAGCTACGAGCAGTACTTC
CASSYSSTGSYEQYF
>-|TRBJ2-3|TRBD2|TRBV13
TGTGCCAGCAGCTTAGTAGCGGGAGTCCCAGATACGCAGTATTTT
CASSLVAGVPDTQYF
>-|TRBJ2-1|TRBD2|TRBV5-1
TGCGCCAGCAGCTCGGGACTAGCAATTGTCTATGAGCAGTTCTTC
CASSSGLAIVYEQFF